Following are 27 T cell receptor beta chains from one sample sequenced in a study of response to subunit inactivated influenza vaccine. One entry per CDR3 protein results from TCRdb running MiXCR on the RT-PCR reads. There are about 500,000 distinct CDR3 sequences in the sample; about an eighth occur only once, and about an eighth lies in the top ten. Sequencing used PBMCs from blood, obtained about 40 days after vaccination. Source of these receptors: a man in his fifties or sixties who received an inactivated influenza vaccine.

This clonotype was observed many times. The rearrangement joins TRBV6-1 to TRBJ1-1, with TRBD1 as a possible D gene (6 bases). V gave up 6 bases and J gave up 1 base, with 9 bases separating them. The CDR3 length is 13 residues. Per the germline V gene, CDR1 is MNHNS and CDR2 is SASEGT. DNA for the CDR3: TGTGCCAGCAGGAAGGGGGAGAACACTGAAGCTTTCTTT. Its protein product is CASRKGENTEAFF.

The chain carries TRBV7-2 and TRBJ2-1; D call uncertain. The CDR3 is 13 residues long. CDR1 is SGHTA, CDR2 FQGNSA, per germline. Trimming removed 1 base at V and 6 bases at J, with 7 bases between. The CDR3 DNA is TGTGCCAGCAGCTTAGGGACGACCAATGAGCAGTTCTTC. Translated, it gives CASSLGTTNEQFF. Full variable domain (rest looked up from reference TRBV7-2 and TRBJ2-1): GAGVSQSPSNKVTEKGKDVELRCDPISGHTALYWYRQSLGQGLEFLIYFQGNSAPDKSGLPSDRFSAERTGGSVSTLTIQRTQQEDSAVYLCASSLGTTNEQFFGPGTRLTVL.

This clonotype was recorded a few times. The chain carries TRBV5-5 and TRBJ1-4, with D possibly TRBD1 on 5 matching bases. The CDR3 totals 14 residues. The V gene's germline CDR1 is SGHKS and CDR2 YYEKEE (reference sequence). With 0 bases removed from V and 6 bases from J, the gap between germline ends came to 9 bases. This CDR3 reads CASSLDRGDEKLFF. CDR3 coding DNA: TGTGCCAGCAGCTTGGACAGAGGGGATGAAAAACTGTTTTTT.

This clonotype was observed many times. The V call is TRBV6-5, the J call TRBJ2-7; tentative D call: TRBD2 (5 bases). The CDR3 length is 14 residues. In germline, CDR1 is MNHEY, CDR2 SVGAGI. The ends were cut back, 4 bases at V and 4 bases at J, with 14 bases in the middle. Written as DNA, the CDR3 is TGTGCCAGCAGTTGGACTTCCCCTTTTTACGAGCAGTACTTC. This gives the protein CASSWTSPFYEQYF.

This clonotype was picked up a small number of times. The V call is TRBV5-1, the J call TRBJ1-1; 9 positions match TRBD1. Germline lookup yields CDR1 SGHRS and CDR2 YFSETQ. With 4 bases clipped from V and 4 bases from J, the junction kept 8 bases outside the gene matches. The CDR3 length is 15 residues. The CDR3 region has the DNA TGCGCCAGCAGCAGGAACAGGGGGCCGGGCACTGAAGCTTTCTTT. Amino acids: CASSRNRGPGTEAFF.

DNA of the CDR3: TGTGCCAGCAGTTACTCTGGACAGGGCACCGAGCAGTACTTC. It specifies CASSYSGQGTEQYF. The chain joins TRBV12-3 or TRBV12-4 to TRBJ2-7; 8 nucleotides agree with TRBD1. V gave up 4 bases and J gave up 6 bases; unmatched junction bases: 8. There are 14 residues in the CDR3.

In this sample, this clonotype turned up many times. The chain recombines TRBV12-3 or TRBV12-4 with TRBJ2-5; TRBD2 agrees at 10 bases. The junction had 4 bases not matched to a gene; V was cut back by 5 bases and J by 4 bases. The CDR3 runs to 14 residues. CDR3 sequence (DNA): TGTGCCAGCAGTGGACGGACTAGCGGAGAGACCCAGTACTTC. Its translation is CASSGRTSGETQYF.

This chain connects TRBV7-8 to TRBJ2-1, with no clear D. This CDR3 is built from 14 residues. Trimming took 5 bases from V and 6 from J, leaving 14 bases between them. Germline-derived CDR1 and CDR2 are SGHVS and FQNEAQ. CDR3 in amino acids: CASSTVVVRNEQFF. As DNA, the CDR3 is TGTGCCAGCAGCACGGTCGTTGTGCGCAATGAGCAGTTCTTC.

This chain uses TRBV28 with TRBJ2-7; TRBD1 matches 8 bases. Looked up from germline, CDR1 is MDHEN and CDR2 is SYDVKM. This CDR3 has 16 amino acids. The trim removed 4 bases at V and 0 bases at J, leaving 8 bases unmatched. CDR3 amino acids: CASSSPGTGNSYEQYF. As DNA, the CDR3 is TGTGCCAGCAGTTCCCCCGGGACAGGAAACTCCTACGAGCAGTACTTC.

At least ten counts were recorded for this clonotype. The V and J genes are TRBV10-2 and TRBJ2-3; a weak D match, TRBD2 (5 bases). CDR3 length: 14 amino acids. CDR1 and CDR2 (germline): WSHSY, SAAADI. Trimming left V 2 bases short and J 3 bases short, with 9 bases between. The CDR3 reads CASSEHVATDTQYF. The CDR3 bases are TGCGCCAGCAGTGAGCATGTAGCGACAGATACGCAGTATTTT.

This chain links TRBV12-3 or TRBV12-4 with TRBJ2-5; no clear D gene. Trimming removed 4 bases at V and 4 bases at J, with 16 bases between. The CDR3 is made up of 15 amino acids. CDR3 protein: CASSSRPLLGETQYF. For the CDR3, the DNA is TGTGCCAGCAGTTCACGGCCCTTACTCGGAGAGACCCAGTACTTC.

The chain has TRBV28 and TRBJ2-7, with D maybe TRBD2 (5 bases). The CDR3 length is 14 residues. From germline, CDR1 is MDHEN and CDR2 SYDVKM. V was clipped by 3 bases and J by 4 bases, with 13 bases between them. In DNA, the CDR3 is TGTGCCAGCAGTTTTCTCAGGACTGAATACGAGCAGTACTTC. It is translated as CASSFLRTEYEQYF.

This clonotype was seen many times. The CDR3 region has the DNA TGTGCCAGCAGCCGGGCCCGTGAAGCTTTCTTT. It yields the protein CASSRAREAFF. The chain employs TRBV2 and TRBJ1-1; D remains ambiguous. The germline V gene encodes CDR1 SNHLY and CDR2 FYNNEI. This CDR3 spans 11 amino acids. Trimming removed 6 bases at V and 7 bases at J, with 9 bases between.

The CDR3 region is CASSQDRRDKHYEQYF. In nucleotides, the CDR3 is TGCGCCAGCAGCCAAGATCGGAGGGACAAACACTACGAGCAGTACTTC. The V call is TRBV4-3, the J call TRBJ2-7; D is possibly TRBD1 or TRBD2 (6 bases each). V was trimmed by 0 bases and J by 3 bases, leaving 15 bases between them. The germline CDR1 and CDR2 sequences are LGHNA and YSLEER. CDR3 length equals 16 residues.

The V call is TRBV20-1, the J call TRBJ2-2; D is perhaps TRBD1 or TRBD2 (5 bases each). Trimming removed 6 bases at V and 6 bases at J, with 17 bases between. The CDR3 totals 14 residues. The germline V gene encodes CDR1 DFQATT and CDR2 SNEGSKA (reference sequence). The CDR3 nucleotides read TGCAGTGCCCCGACCGGGGCGGGTGCCGGGGAGCTGTTTTTT. Its protein product is CSAPTGAGAGELFF.

The chain recombines TRBV7-8 with TRBJ2-3; no clear D. This CDR3 has 13 amino acids. V was clipped by 6 bases and J by 7 bases, with 14 bases between them. CDR1 is SGHVS, CDR2 FQNEAQ, per germline. The CDR3 sequence: CASRVNSLYTQYF. The CDR3, as DNA: TGTGCCAGCAGGGTTAACTCGCTCTATACGCAGTATTTT.

In its sample, this clonotype was seen a few times. CDR3 in amino acids: CASSFYGAYEQYF. Written as DNA, the CDR3 is TGTGCCAGCAGTTTCTACGGAGCCTACGAGCAGTACTTC. This chain links TRBV12-3 or TRBV12-4 with TRBJ2-7; D gene uncertain. The CDR3 is 13 residues long. The V gene lost 3 bases and the J gene lost 2 bases, with 8 bases spanning the gap.

Ten or more counts support this clonotype. The chain uses TRBV18 and TRBJ2-5; no clear D gene. CDR1 is KGHSH and CDR2 is LQKENI in the germline V gene. Trimming cost V 3 bases and J 4 bases, with 3 bases left between them. CDR3 length: 11 amino acids. In DNA, the CDR3 is TGTGCCAGCTCACCGTCAGAGACCCAGTACTTC. This gives the protein CASSPSETQYF.

This clonotype has a count of ten or more. V and J are TRBV29-1 and TRBJ2-2; possible D gene TRBD1, 7 bases. CDR1 is SQVTM and CDR2 is ANQGSEA in the germline V gene. There are 14 residues in the CDR3. Trimming removed 5 bases at V and 4 bases at J, with 14 bases between. The CDR3 sequence is CSVRPGGITGELFF. DNA for the CDR3: TGCAGCGTTAGGCCAGGGGGGATCACCGGGGAGCTGTTTTTT.

The chain carries TRBV27 and TRBJ1-6; D not certain. CDR1 and CDR2 from the germline V gene are MNHEY and SMNVEV (reference sequence). The ends were cut back, 0 bases at V and 9 bases at J, with 6 bases in the middle. This CDR3 contains 13 residues. CDR3 coding DNA: TGTGCCAGCAGTTTATCGGCCGTTTCACCCCTCCACTTT. Amino acids: CASSLSAVSPLHF.

V and J are TRBV20-1 and TRBJ1-1; the D is unclear. V lost 1 base, J lost 2 bases, and 11 bases lay in between. CDR3 length: 14 residues. Germline loops: CDR1 DFQATT, CDR2 SNEGSKA (reference sequence). CDR3 in amino acids: CSARGTLRNTEAFF. Written as DNA, the CDR3 is TGCAGTGCTAGAGGTACGCTACGAAACACTGAAGCTTTCTTT.

This clonotype was recorded a few times. The chain links TRBV2 to TRBJ2-1, with a weak D call TRBD2 (5 bases). The CDR3 loop spans 14 amino acids. From germline, CDR1 is SNHLY and CDR2 FYNNEI. V lost 4 bases and J 2 bases, leaving 9 bases between the germline ends. The DNA for the CDR3 is TGTGCCAGCAGTGTGGCGGGCCCCTACAATGAGCAGTTCTTC. Translating it yields CASSVAGPYNEQFF.

This clonotype was recorded a few times. This rearrangement joins TRBV7-8 to TRBJ1-1; D might be TRBD1 (6 bases). V lost 2 bases and J 5 bases, leaving 12 bases between the germline ends. From germline, CDR1 is SGHVS and CDR2 FQNEAQ. The CDR3 runs to 14 residues. The CDR3 DNA reads TGTGCCAGCAGCTTAATTCGGGGGGCGACTGAAGCTTTCTTT. It specifies CASSLIRGATEAFF.

The chain couples TRBV7-2 to TRBJ2-5; D not certain. The CDR3 is 14 residues long. Germline V gene lookup returns CDR1 SGHTA and CDR2 FQGNSA. V lost 4 bases to trimming and J lost 4 bases, with 13 bases between them. This chain's CDR3 is CASSSQSTGETQYF. The CDR3 region has the DNA TGTGCCAGCAGCTCACAGTCAACCGGAGAGACCCAGTACTTC. Filled out from reference TRBV7-2 and TRBJ2-5, the complete variable domain reads GAGVSQSPSNKVTEKGKDVELRCDPISGHTALYWYRQSLGQGLEFLIYFQGNSAPDKSGLPSDRFSAERTGGSVSTLTIQRTQQEDSAVYLCASSSQSTGETQYFGPGTRLLVL.

The table lists this clonotype with many counts. The chain joins TRBV7-2 to TRBJ2-7; tentative D call: TRBD2 (6 bases). Trimming cost V 4 bases and J 7 bases, with 17 bases left between them. The CDR3 spans 14 residues. Germline V gene sequence: CDR1 SGHTA, CDR2 FQGNSA. CDR3 DNA sequence: TGTGCCAGCAGCTCATTTCGGGGGAAAAGGGAGCAGTACTTC. Translation: CASSSFRGKREQYF.

This clonotype was found a few times. The gene calls are TRBV6-1 and TRBJ1-5; D is unclear. CDR3 length: 14 residues. Germline V gene data show CDR1 as MNHNS and CDR2 as SASEGT. Trimming stripped 6 bases from V and 4 bases from J, with 13 bases between. Here the CDR3 reads CASSPNRANQPQHF. DNA of the CDR3: TGTGCCAGCAGCCCAAACAGAGCTAATCAGCCCCAGCATTTT.

The rearrangement joins TRBV20-1 to TRBJ1-2; D is possibly TRBD1 (5 bases). V gave up 0 bases and J gave up 5 bases, with 22 bases separating them. Per the germline V gene, CDR1 is DFQATT and CDR2 is SNEGSKA (reference sequence). The CDR3 covers 17 residues. The CDR3 protein is CSARDRHLGRTDYGYTF. The DNA of the CDR3 is TGCAGTGCTAGAGATCGCCACCTGGGACGGACTGATTATGGCTACACCTTC.